This T cell receptor (beta chain) is from a study of blood T cell repertoires in COVID-19. Looking at the study overall: The origin of the acute and convalescent COVID-19 samples was the United States, Italy and Spain. T cells, B-cell-depleted T cells, or PBMCs supplied cDNA or gDNA.

The CDR3 has 15 residues. V was pared by 3 bases and J by 3 bases, with 4 bases of the junction left unmatched. Germline values: CDR1 SGHTA, CDR2 FQGNSA. Authors' processing steps: Reference gene primer amplification gave nucleated cell count estimates. Measured with immunoSEQ multiplex PCR; TCRdb has only the in-frame clones, and not every one. D and trimming come from the DNA, and the V and J calls and clone size come from that table. The data contain some 160,000 clones, 80% to 90% of them singletons. The receptor was derived from a man aged 55-75 years with acute or convalescent COVID-19. The material sequenced was peripheral blood. The chain is built from TRBV7-2 and TRBJ2-1, with 8 positions matching TRBD2. CDR3 region: CASSFTSGNYNEQFF. CDR3 nucleotides: TGTGCCAGCAGCTTTACTAGCGGCAACTACAATGAGCAGTTCTTC.